A single sample gave rise to the 12 T cell receptor beta chains below, sequenced in a study of T cell responses to AZD1222 COVID-19 vaccine. Libraries were prepared by immunoSEQ multiplex PCR; TCRdb keeps only in-frame clonotypes and omits some of them. This table has over 65,000 clones, 80% to 90% appearing once. The sequenced sample was peripheral blood, obtained on day 0 of AZD1222 vaccination. These TCRs come from an adult in good health.

J is TRBJ1-1 and V is TRBV4-1; 11 bases agree with TRBD1. There are 15 residues in the CDR3. The V and J ends lost 3 bases and 5 bases, in that order; junction bases with no gene match: 5. Germline CDR1 and CDR2: MGHRA and YSYEKL. The CDR3 reads CASSQGQGVYTEAFF. The CDR3 DNA reads TGCGCCAGCAGCCAGGGACAGGGGGTGTATACTGAAGCTTTCTTT.

This clone has more than one count but fewer than ten. The chain joins TRBV7-3 to TRBJ2-2; D gene uncertain. CDR3 length equals 12 residues. Germline values: CDR1 SGHTA, CDR2 FQGTGA. The V and J ends lost 0 bases and 7 bases respectively, with 3 bases between them. This CDR3 is CASSLTDGELFF. CDR3 nucleotide sequence: TGTGCCAGCAGCTTAACGGACGGGGAGCTGTTTTTT.

The J gene is TRBJ1-1, the V gene TRBV14; D is uncertain. Germline V CDR1 and CDR2: SGHDN, FVKESK. The CDR3 is 13 residues long. V lost 2 bases to trimming and J lost 11 bases, with 15 bases between them. Here the CDR3 reads CASSQIGRVGAFF. CDR3 coding DNA: TGTGCCAGCAGCCAAATCGGGCGGGTAGGGGCTTTCTTT.

The CDR3 reads CASSPPMNTEAFF. The CDR3 region has the DNA TGTGCCAGCAGTCCACCTATGAACACTGAAGCTTTCTTT. The chain has TRBV28 and TRBJ1-1; no definite D call. There are 13 residues in the CDR3. CDR1 MDHEN and CDR2 SYDVKM come from the germline V gene. V lost 5 bases to trimming and J lost 0 bases, with 7 bases between them.

This chain joins TRBV4-3 and TRBJ1-1, with 8 bases lining up with TRBD1. CDR3 length: 15 amino acids. Germline V lookup: CDR1 LGHNA, CDR2 YSLEER. V lost 0 bases, J lost 1 base, and 1 base stayed unmatched. As DNA, the CDR3 is TGCGCCAGCAGCCAAGACCAGGGGGCGAACACTGAAGCTTTCTTT. Translating gives CASSQDQGANTEAFF.

The V gene is TRBV4-1, the J gene TRBJ2-3; a weak D match, TRBD1 (5 bases). This CDR3 is built from 16 residues. The V end was cut by 2 bases, the J end by 0 bases, with 12 bases between. Germline loops: CDR1 MGHRA, CDR2 YSYEKL. CDR3 amino acids: CASSQRVGQSTDTQYF. The CDR3, as DNA: TGCGCCAGCAGCCAAAGGGTGGGGCAAAGCACAGATACGCAGTATTTT.

CDR3 sequence reads: CASSLLSYRLRVTSGNTIYF. DNA of the CDR3: TGTGCCAGCAGCTTATTATCCTACCGCCTTAGGGTTACCTCTGGAAACACCATATATTTT. The chain has TRBV11-3 and TRBJ1-3, with no clear D. From germline, CDR1 is SGHNT and CDR2 YENEEA. V was pared by 2 bases and J by 0 bases, with 23 bases between. This CDR3 is 20 amino acids long.

This rearrangement joins TRBV6-4 to TRBJ2-7; the D gene is possibly TRBD2 (6 bases). The CDR3 totals 14 residues. V was cut by 6 bases and J by 3 bases, with 15 bases left in between. CDR1 MRHNA and CDR2 SNTAGT come from the germline V gene. CDR3 coding DNA: TGTGCCAGCAGCCGGGAGTTGAAAGGCTACGAGCAGTACTTC. Translated, it gives CASSRELKGYEQYF.

This chain connects TRBV7-9 to TRBJ1-2; 7 bases align to TRBD1. CDR3 length equals 15 residues. The J segment lost 4 bases and the V segment lost 6 bases, leaving 11 bases of the junction unmatched. Germline V gene data show CDR1 as SEHNR and CDR2 as FQNEAQ (reference sequence). The CDR3 spells CASSPILGGFYGYTF. The CDR3, as DNA: TGTGCCAGCAGTCCAATTTTAGGGGGCTTCTATGGCTACACCTTC.

The rearrangement joins TRBV7-2 to TRBJ1-3; D not resolved. Germline V gene data show CDR1 as SGHTA and CDR2 as FQGNSA. V was clipped by 5 bases and J by 0 bases, with 11 bases between them. The CDR3 is made up of 15 amino acids. The CDR3 loop reads CASSPPGVSGNTIYF. In DNA form, the CDR3 reads TGTGCCAGCAGCCCACCTGGGGTCTCTGGAAACACCATATATTTT.

The rearrangement uses TRBV6-1 and TRBJ1-1, with no clear D. The CDR3 has 15 amino acids. CDR1 MNHNS and CDR2 SASEGT come from the germline V gene. The germline V and J ends were trimmed by 2 bases and 7 bases, with 17 bases remaining between them. Here the CDR3 DNA reads TGTGCCAGCAGTGAAAGGAGCATCACTCCATTTGAAGCTTTCTTT. Its protein product is CASSERSITPFEAFF.

V is TRBV10-3 and J is TRBJ2-3; perhaps D is TRBD1 or TRBD2 (5 bases each). CDR1 is ENHRY and CDR2 is SYGVKD in the germline V gene. V was cut by 2 bases and J by 5 bases, with 11 bases left in between. The CDR3 has 14 amino acids. The CDR3 spells CAISEIGARDTQYF. In DNA form, the CDR3 reads TGTGCCATCAGTGAGATCGGGGCTCGAGATACGCAGTATTTT.